This T cell receptor beta chain was sequenced during a study of response to subunit inactivated influenza vaccine. Study results and limitations: Each seasonal influenza vaccination, the authors suggested, recruits few new T cells.

Germline assignment: CDR1 MDHEN and CDR2 SYDVKM. The CDR3 covers 14 residues. The junction had 6 bases not matched to a gene; V was cut back by 4 bases and J by 5 bases. TCRdb passed the RT-PCR reads through MiXCR, listing each CDR3 protein once. The sample includes roughly 570,000 distinct CDR3 sequences, approximately 12% seen only once; the top ten take roughly 14%. This clonotype has a handful of counts. As yet, its antigen is unknown. This specimen was PBMCs from blood, taken about 40 days after vaccination. This chain connects TRBV28 to TRBJ1-2; TRBD1 aligns across 8 bases. The TCR originated in a man aged 50-59 years who received an inactivated influenza vaccine. CDR3 sequence reads: CASSSFQGAYGYTF. CDR3 in DNA: TGTGCCAGCAGTTCATTCCAGGGGGCGTATGGCTACACCTTC.